These 13 T cell receptor beta chains came from one sample sequenced in a study of post-analysis software for immune sequencing data. Study-wide results and caveats: The five TRBV segments detected at higher frequency in patients than in controls included TRBV5-6, TRBV5-1 and TRBV20-1.

Prepared TCR beta cDNA libraries contained unique molecular identifiers. TCRdb independently ran MiXCR on the PCR reads; one entry per CDR3 protein. The sample shows roughly 540,000 distinct CDR3 sequences, approximately 31% of them seen only once. Their recognized antigens are unknown. Sequences were obtained from blood. These receptors all stem from a girl aged 2-17 years with multiple sclerosis.

The V call is TRBV20-1, the J call TRBJ1-2, with D possibly being TRBD1 (6 bases). With 6 bases removed from V and 2 bases from J, the gap between germline ends came to 13 bases. CDR3 size: 13 residues. Per germline, CDR1 DFQATT and CDR2 SNEGSKA (reference sequence). The CDR3 sequence: CSAGGSYNYGYTF. In nucleotides, the CDR3 is TGCAGTGCAGGGGGGTCATACAACTATGGCTACACCTTC.

The sample holds a few counts of this clonotype. The V gene is TRBV6-2 or TRBV6-3, the J gene TRBJ2-7; no reliable D call. Germline loops: CDR1 MNHEY, CDR2 SVGEGT. The CDR3 runs to 13 residues. V lost 3 bases and J 5 bases, leaving 11 bases between the germline ends. CDR3 sequence reads: CASSYSLNDEQYF. The CDR3 DNA sequence: TGTGCCAGCAGTTATTCACTGAACGACGAGCAGTACTTC.

The chain carries TRBV12-3 or TRBV12-4 and TRBJ1-6; no clear D gene. V dropped 1 base and J dropped 7 bases, with 5 bases sitting between them. CDR3 length equals 13 residues. This chain's CDR3 is CASSLVQNSPLHF. The CDR3 nucleotides are TGTGCCAGCAGTTTAGTCCAGAATTCACCCCTCCACTTT.

The chain has TRBV7-9 and TRBJ1-5; D not resolved. The CDR3 runs 16 residues. V was clipped by 6 bases and J by 2 bases, with 17 bases between them. CDR1 SEHNR and CDR2 FQNEAQ come from the germline V gene (reference sequence). In DNA, the CDR3 is TGTGCCAGCAGTTCAGATGAGGGCCTTGGCAATCAGCCCCAGCATTTT. Its protein product is CASSSDEGLGNQPQHF.

Only a few counts were recorded for this clonotype. The rearrangement links TRBV18 to TRBJ1-4; no clear D. Germline loops: CDR1 KGHSH, CDR2 LQKENI. With 3 bases removed from V and 7 bases from J, the gap between germline ends came to 15 bases. The CDR3 extends over 15 amino acids. Written as DNA, the CDR3 is TGTGCCAGCTCACCCACGACCCCACGGAGTGAAAAACTGTTTTTT. Translating it yields CASSPTTPRSEKLFF. Using reference TRBV18 and TRBJ1-4 for the parts outside the CDR3, the full variable domain is NAGVMQNPRHLVRRRGQEARLRCSPMKGHSHVYWYRQLPEEGLKFMVYLQKENIIDESGMPKERFSAEFPKEGPSILRIQQVVRGDSAAYFCASSPTTPRSEKLFFGSGTQLSVL.

This clonotype has a handful of counts. The chain uses TRBV20-1 and TRBJ2-3; 10 nucleotides line up with TRBD2. CDR1 is DFQATT, CDR2 SNEGSKA, per germline (reference sequence). This CDR3 has 14 amino acids. J gave up 6 bases and V 7 bases, and 10 bases lay outside the gene matches. CDR3 loop: CSVAGGPPHDTQYF. In nucleotides, the CDR3 is TGCAGTGTAGCGGGGGGACCTCCTCACGATACGCAGTATTTT.

This chain links TRBV20-1 with TRBJ1-5; 7 bases agree with TRBD1. The V segment lost 7 bases and the J segment 7 bases; nucleotides outside the gene matches: 7. CDR1 and CDR2 from the germline V gene are DFQATT and SNEGSKA (reference sequence). The CDR3 has 12 residues. CDR3 residues: CSGTNRGQPQHF. The DNA of the CDR3 is TGCAGTGGCACCAACAGGGGCCAGCCCCAGCATTTT.

This chain connects TRBV4-1 to TRBJ1-1; D unresolved. Germline V gene sequence: CDR1 MGHRA, CDR2 YSYEKL. The CDR3 covers 17 residues. V lost 7 bases, J lost 10 bases, and 31 bases lay in between. In nucleotides, the CDR3 is TGCGCCAGCACACGCCTGTCACCCAGGCTAAACGGGGTGGGAGCTTTCTTT. Translation gives CASTRLSPRLNGVGAFF.

The V call is TRBV6-5, the J call TRBJ2-5; D tentatively fits TRBD1 or TRBD2 (5 bases each). The CDR3 length is 15 residues. V was cut by 6 bases and J by 3 bases, with 17 bases left in between. Germline V gene sequence: CDR1 MNHEY, CDR2 SVGAGI. The CDR3 is CASSPGVGPKETQYF. Written as DNA, the CDR3 is TGTGCCAGCAGCCCTGGCGTGGGACCCAAAGAGACCCAGTACTTC.

The chain uses TRBV20-1 and TRBJ2-1; TRBD2 matches 15 bases. This CDR3 comprises 19 residues. After removal of 3 bases from V and 13 bases from J, the junction contained 22 bases not matched to a gene. In germline, CDR1 is DFQATT, CDR2 SNEGSKA (reference sequence). CDR3 DNA: TGCAGTGCTAGCAACTCCAGGACTAGCGGGGGGGTACACCAAGAGACCCAGTTCTTC. This codes for CSASNSRTSGGVHQETQFF.

This rearrangement joins TRBV5-1 to TRBJ2-1; the D gene is possibly TRBD2 (6 bases). The CDR3 is made up of 16 amino acids. V lost 4 bases and J 8 bases, leaving 22 bases between the germline ends. Germline V gene data show CDR1 as SGHRS and CDR2 as YFSETQ. The CDR3 DNA reads as TGCGCCAGCAGCCCCTTGGGACGGGGGTTTATGGATGAGCAGTTCTTC. Translating it yields CASSPLGRGFMDEQFF.

The table lists this clonotype with many counts. CDR3 nucleotides: TGTGCCAGCAGTGCCAGGGGGCTCCAAGAGACCCAGTACTTC. Its protein product is CASSARGLQETQYF. The chain carries TRBV6-5 and TRBJ2-5; 8 positions match TRBD1. Per the germline V gene, CDR1 is MNHEY and CDR2 is SVGAGI. The CDR3 runs to 14 residues. The ends lost 5 bases at V and 1 base at J; junction bases unmatched: 3.

This clonotype occurred a few times. The chain couples TRBV6-2 or TRBV6-3 to TRBJ1-1, with 7 bases identical to TRBD1. CDR1 MNHEY and CDR2 SVGEGT come from the germline V gene. Losses at the gene ends were 4 bases for V and 7 bases for J; bases not matched to a gene: 12. The CDR3 loop spans 15 amino acids. The CDR3 bases are TGTGCCAGCAGTTCTTTAGGGGGCGCATCCTTTGAAGCTTTCTTT. Translation gives CASSSLGGASFEAFF.